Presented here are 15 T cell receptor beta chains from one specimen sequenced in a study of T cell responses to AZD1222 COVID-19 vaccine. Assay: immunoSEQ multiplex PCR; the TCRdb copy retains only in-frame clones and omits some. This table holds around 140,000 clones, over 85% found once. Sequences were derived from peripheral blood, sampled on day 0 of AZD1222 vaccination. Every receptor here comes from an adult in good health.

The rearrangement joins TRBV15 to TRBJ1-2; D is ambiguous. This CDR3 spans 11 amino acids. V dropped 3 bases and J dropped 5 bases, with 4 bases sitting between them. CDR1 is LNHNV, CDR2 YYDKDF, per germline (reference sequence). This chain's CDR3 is CATSSLYGYTF. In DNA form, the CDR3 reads TGTGCCACCAGCAGCCTTTATGGCTACACCTTC.

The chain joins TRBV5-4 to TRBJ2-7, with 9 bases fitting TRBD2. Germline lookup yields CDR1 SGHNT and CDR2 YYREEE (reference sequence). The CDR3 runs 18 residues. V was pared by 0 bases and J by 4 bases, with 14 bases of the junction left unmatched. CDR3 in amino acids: CASSLDPLSSGTSYEQYF. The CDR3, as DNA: TGTGCCAGCAGCTTGGACCCTCTTTCTAGCGGGACGAGTTACGAGCAGTACTTC. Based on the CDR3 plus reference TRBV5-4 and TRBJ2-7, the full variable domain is ETGVTQSPTHLIKTRGQQVTLRCSSQSGHNTVSWYQQALGQGPQFIFQYYREEENGRGNFPPRFSGLQFPNYSSELNVNALELDDSALYLCASSLDPLSSGTSYEQYFGPGTRLTVT.

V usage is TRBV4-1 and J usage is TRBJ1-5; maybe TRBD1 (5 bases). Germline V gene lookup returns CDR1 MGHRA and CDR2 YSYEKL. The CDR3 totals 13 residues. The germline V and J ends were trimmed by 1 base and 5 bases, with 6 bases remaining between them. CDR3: CASSQVGDQPQHF. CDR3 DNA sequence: TGCGCCAGCAGCCAAGTGGGGGATCAGCCCCAGCATTTT.

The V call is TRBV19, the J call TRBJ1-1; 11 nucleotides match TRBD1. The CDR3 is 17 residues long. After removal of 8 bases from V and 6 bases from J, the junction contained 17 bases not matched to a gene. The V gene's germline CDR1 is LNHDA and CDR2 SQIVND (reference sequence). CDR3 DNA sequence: TGTGCCAGTGAGAGGACCTGGACAGGGGGCCGGAGCGCTGAAGCTTTCTTT. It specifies CASERTWTGGRSAEAFF. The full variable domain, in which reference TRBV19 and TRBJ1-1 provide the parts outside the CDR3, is DGGITQSPKYLFRKEGQNVTLSCEQNLNHDAMYWYRQDPGQGLRLIYYSQIVNDFQKGDIAEGYSVSREKKESFPLTVTSAQKNPTAFYLCASERTWTGGRSAEAFFGQGTRLTVV.

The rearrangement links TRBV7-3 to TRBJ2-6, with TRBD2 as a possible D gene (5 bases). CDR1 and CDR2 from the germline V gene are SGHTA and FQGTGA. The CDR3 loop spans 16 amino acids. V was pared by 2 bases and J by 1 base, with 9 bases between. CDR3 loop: CASSLGSISGANVLTF. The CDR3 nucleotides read TGTGCCAGCAGCTTAGGGAGCATATCTGGGGCCAACGTCCTGACTTTC.

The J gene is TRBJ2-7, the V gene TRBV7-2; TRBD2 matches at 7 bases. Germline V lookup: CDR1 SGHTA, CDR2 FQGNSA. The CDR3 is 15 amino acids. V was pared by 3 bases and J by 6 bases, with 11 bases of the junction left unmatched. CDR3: CASSLTRAGMGEQYF. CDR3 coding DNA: TGTGCCAGCAGCTTGACACGAGCGGGAATGGGCGAGCAGTACTTC. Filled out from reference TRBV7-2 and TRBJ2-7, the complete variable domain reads GAGVSQSPSNKVTEKGKDVELRCDPISGHTALYWYRQSLGQGLEFLIYFQGNSAPDKSGLPSDRFSAERTGGSVSTLTIQRTQQEDSAVYLCASSLTRAGMGEQYFGPGTRLTVT.

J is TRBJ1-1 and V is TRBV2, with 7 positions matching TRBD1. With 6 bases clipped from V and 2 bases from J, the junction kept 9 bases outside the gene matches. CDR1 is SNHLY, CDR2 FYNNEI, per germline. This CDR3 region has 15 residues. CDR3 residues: CASRDRQGLNTEAFF. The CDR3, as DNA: TGTGCCAGCAGGGATCGACAGGGACTAAACACTGAAGCTTTCTTT. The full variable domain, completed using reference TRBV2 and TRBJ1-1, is EPEVTQTPSHQVTQMGQEVILRCVPISNHLYFYWYRQILGQKVEFLVSFYNNEISEKSEIFDDQFSVERPDGSNFTLKIRSTKLEDSAMYFCASRDRQGLNTEAFFGQGTRLTVV.

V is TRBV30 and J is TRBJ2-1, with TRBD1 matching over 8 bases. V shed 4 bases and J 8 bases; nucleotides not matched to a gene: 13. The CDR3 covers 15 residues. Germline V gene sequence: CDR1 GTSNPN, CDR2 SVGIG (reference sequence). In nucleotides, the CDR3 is TGTGCCTGGATGACAGGGGTCGCTGGGTACGATGAGCAGTTCTTC. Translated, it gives CAWMTGVAGYDEQFF.

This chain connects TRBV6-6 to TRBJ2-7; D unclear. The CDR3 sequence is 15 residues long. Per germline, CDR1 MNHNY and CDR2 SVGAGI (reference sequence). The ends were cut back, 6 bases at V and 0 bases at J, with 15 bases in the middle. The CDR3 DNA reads TGTGCCAGCAGCTATACTACTCCCGGCTCCTACGAGCAGTACTTC. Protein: CASSYTTPGSYEQYF.

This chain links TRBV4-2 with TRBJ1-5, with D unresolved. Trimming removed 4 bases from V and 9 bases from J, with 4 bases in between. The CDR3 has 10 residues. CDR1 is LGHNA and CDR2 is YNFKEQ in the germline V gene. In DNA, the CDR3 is TGTGCCAGCAGCCTCCGGCCCCAGCATTTT. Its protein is CASSLRPQHF.

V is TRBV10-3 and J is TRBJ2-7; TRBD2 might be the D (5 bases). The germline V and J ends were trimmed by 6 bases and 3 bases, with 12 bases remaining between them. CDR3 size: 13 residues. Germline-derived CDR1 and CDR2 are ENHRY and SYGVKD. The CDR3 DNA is TGTGCCATCAGGCCGGGGTCCCACTACGAGCAGTACTTC. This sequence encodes CAIRPGSHYEQYF.

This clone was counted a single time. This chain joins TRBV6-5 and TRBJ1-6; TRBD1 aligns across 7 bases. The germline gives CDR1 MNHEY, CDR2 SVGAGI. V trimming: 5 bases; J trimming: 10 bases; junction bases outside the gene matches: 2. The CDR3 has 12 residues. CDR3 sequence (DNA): TGTGCCAGCAGTACAGGGGAGTCACCCCTCCACTTT. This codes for CASSTGESPLHF.

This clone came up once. CDR3 in DNA: TGTGCCAGCAGCTTAGTTGGGGGGGCCAACTATGGCTACACCTTC. Translation gives CASSLVGGANYGYTF. The rearrangement joins TRBV7-6 to TRBJ1-2, with D possibly TRBD1 on 6 matching bases. The germline V and J ends were trimmed by 1 base and 2 bases, with 11 bases remaining between them. This CDR3 region has 15 residues. Germline values: CDR1 SGHVS, CDR2 FNYEAQ.

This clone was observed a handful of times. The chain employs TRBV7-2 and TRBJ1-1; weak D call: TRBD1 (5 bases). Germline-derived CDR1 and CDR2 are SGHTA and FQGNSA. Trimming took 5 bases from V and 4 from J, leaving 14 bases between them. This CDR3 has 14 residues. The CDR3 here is CASSTGTGFTEAFF. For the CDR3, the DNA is TGTGCCAGCAGCACCGGGACGGGTTTCACTGAAGCTTTCTTT.

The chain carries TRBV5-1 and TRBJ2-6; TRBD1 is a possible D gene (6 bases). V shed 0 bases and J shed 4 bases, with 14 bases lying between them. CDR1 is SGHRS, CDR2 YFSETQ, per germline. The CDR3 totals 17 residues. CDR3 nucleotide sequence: TGCGCCAGCAGCTTGGCCGTTGGGGGCGACGGGGCCAACGTCCTGACTTTC. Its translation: CASSLAVGGDGANVLTF.